This TCR beta chain emerged from a study of T cell repertoires and leukemia-associated antigens. This clonotype is medium-sized (0.01 to 0.1%) in the sample. The antigen is undetermined. TCRdb fed the 5' RACE reads into MiXCR, producing one record per CDR3 protein. The sample carries about 15,000 distinct CDR3 sequences, 30% to 45% recorded once. This CDR3 is 15 amino acids long. From germline, CDR1 is MRHNA and CDR2 SNTAGT. V trimming: 6 bases; J trimming: 6 bases; junction bases outside the gene matches: 7. The TCR sequence derives from a female donor in good health. V is TRBV6-4 and J is TRBJ2-1; 11 nucleotides agree with TRBD2. Sequencing was performed on CD3+ T cells sorted from blood and cultured. The CDR3 is CASSKTSGSSNEQFF. CDR3 nucleotides: TGTGCCAGCAGCAAAACTAGCGGGAGTTCCAATGAGCAGTTCTTC.